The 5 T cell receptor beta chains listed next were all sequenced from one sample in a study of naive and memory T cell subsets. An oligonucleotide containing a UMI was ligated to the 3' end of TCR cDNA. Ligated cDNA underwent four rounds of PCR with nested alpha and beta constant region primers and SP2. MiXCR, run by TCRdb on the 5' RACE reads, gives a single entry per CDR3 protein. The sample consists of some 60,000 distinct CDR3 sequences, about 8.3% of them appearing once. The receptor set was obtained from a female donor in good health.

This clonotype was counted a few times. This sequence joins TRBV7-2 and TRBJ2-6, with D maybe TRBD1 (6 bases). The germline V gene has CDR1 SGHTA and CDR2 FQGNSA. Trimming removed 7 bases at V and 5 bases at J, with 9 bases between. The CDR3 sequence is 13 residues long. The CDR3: CASTGQRANVLTF. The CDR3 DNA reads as TGTGCCAGCACGGGACAAAGGGCCAACGTCCTGACTTTC.

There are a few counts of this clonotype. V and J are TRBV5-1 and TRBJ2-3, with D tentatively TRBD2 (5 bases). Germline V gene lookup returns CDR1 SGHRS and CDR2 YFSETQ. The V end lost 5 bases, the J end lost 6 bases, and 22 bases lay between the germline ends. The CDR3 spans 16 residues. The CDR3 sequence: CASSPQASTGGDTQYF. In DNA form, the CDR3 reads TGCGCCAGCAGTCCCCAGGCCTCGACGGGCGGGGATACGCAGTATTTT.

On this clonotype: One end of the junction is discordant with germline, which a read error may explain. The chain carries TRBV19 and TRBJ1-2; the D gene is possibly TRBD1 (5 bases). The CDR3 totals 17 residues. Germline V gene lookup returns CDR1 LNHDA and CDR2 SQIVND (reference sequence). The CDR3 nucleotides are TGTGCCAGTAGTAGCAGATCGACCGGTTGGAGGACATATGGCGACACCTTC. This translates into CASSSRSTGWRTYGDTF.

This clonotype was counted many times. This CDR3 is CASSHGNTIYF. CDR3 coding DNA: TGTGCCAGCAGCCACGGAAACACCATATATTTT. The V gene is TRBV3-1, the J gene TRBJ1-3; D uncertain. This CDR3 contains 11 residues. The germline CDR1 and CDR2 sequences are LGHDT and YNNKEL (reference sequence). Trimming left V 3 bases short and J 4 bases short, with 1 base between.

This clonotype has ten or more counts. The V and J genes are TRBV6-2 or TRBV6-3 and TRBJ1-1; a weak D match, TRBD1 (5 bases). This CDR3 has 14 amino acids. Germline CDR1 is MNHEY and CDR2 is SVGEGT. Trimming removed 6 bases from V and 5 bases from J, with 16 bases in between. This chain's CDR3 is CASRPSTVWTEAFF. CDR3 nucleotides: TGTGCCAGCAGACCTTCGACAGTTTGGACTGAAGCTTTCTTT.